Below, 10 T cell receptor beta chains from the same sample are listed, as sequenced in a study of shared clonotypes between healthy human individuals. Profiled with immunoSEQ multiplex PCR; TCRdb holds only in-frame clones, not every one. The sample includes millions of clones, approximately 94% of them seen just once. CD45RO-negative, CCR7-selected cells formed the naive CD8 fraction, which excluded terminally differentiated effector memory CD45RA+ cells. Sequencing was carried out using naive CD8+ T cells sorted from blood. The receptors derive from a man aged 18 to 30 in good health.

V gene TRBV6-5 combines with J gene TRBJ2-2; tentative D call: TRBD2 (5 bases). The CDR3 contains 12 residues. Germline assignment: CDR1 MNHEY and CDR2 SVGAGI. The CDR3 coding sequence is TGTGCATCAAGTTGGGAGACCGGGGAGCTGTTTTTT. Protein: CASSWETGELFF.

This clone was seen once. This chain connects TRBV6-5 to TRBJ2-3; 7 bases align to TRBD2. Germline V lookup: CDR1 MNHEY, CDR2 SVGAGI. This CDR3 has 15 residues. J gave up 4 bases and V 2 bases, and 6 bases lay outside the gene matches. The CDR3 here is CASSYRAGAADTQYF. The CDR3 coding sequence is TGTGCCAGCAGTTACAGGGCGGGAGCGGCAGATACGCAGTATTTT.

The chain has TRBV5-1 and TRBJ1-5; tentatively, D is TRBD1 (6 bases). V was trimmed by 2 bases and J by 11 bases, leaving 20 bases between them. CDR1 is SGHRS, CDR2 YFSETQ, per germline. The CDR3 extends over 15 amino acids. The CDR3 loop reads CASSFEGGSLEAQHF. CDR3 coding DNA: TGCGCCAGCAGCTTTGAGGGGGGTTCCCTTGAGGCCCAGCATTTT.

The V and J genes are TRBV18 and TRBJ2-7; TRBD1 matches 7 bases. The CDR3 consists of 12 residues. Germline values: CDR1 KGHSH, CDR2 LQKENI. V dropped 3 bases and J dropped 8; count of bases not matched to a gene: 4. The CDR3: CASSPTGFQQYF. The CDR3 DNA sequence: TGTGCCAGCTCACCGACAGGGTTCCAGCAGTACTTC.

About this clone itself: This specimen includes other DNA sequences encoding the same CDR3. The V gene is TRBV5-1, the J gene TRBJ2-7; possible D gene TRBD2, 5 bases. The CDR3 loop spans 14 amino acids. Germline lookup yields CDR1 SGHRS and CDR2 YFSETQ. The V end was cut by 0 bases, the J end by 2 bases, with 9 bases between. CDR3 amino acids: CASSLAGGPYEQYF. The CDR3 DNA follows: TGCGCCAGCAGCTTGGCTGGCGGGCCCTACGAGCAGTACTTC.

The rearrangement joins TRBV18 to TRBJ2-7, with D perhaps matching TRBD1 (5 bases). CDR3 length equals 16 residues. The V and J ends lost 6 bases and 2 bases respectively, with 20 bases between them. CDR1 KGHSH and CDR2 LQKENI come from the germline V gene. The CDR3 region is CASSPAIHQGTYEQYF. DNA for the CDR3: TGTGCCAGCTCCCCAGCAATCCATCAGGGTACCTACGAGCAGTACTTC.

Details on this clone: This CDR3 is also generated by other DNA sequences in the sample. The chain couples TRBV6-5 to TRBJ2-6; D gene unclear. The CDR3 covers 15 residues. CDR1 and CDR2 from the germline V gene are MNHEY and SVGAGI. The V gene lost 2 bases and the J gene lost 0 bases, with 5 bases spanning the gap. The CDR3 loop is CASSYDTSGANVLTF. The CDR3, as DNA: TGTGCCAGCAGTTACGACACCTCTGGGGCCAACGTCCTGACTTTC.

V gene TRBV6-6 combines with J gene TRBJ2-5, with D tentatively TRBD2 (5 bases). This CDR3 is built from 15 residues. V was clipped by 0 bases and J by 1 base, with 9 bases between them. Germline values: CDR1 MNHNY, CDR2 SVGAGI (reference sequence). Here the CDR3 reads CASSYSGGSQETQYF. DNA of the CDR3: TGTGCCAGCAGTTACTCGGGCGGGTCCCAAGAGACCCAGTACTTC.

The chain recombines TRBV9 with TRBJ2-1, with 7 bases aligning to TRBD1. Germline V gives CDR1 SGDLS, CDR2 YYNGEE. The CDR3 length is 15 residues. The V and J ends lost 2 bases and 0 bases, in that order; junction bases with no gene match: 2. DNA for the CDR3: TGTGCCAGCAGCGTGACAGGGAACTCCTACAATGAGCAGTTCTTC. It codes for CASSVTGNSYNEQFF.

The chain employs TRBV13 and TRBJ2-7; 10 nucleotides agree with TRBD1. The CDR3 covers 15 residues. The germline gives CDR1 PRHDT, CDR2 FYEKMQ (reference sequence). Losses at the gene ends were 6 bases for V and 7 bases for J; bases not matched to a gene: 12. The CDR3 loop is CASSKGTGETPEQYF. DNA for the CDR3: TGTGCCAGCAGTAAAGGGACAGGGGAGACCCCGGAGCAGTACTTC.